The 16 T cell receptor beta chains given below trace back to one sample, sequenced in a study of T cells in lung cancer brain metastases. Clones were sequenced by immunoSEQ multiplex PCR, and TCRdb holds only the in-frame ones, with some missing. The sample has around 4,700 clones; about 88% are singletons. Sequencing was done on a sample of tumor tissue from the primary lung tumor. The receptors here all came from a woman aged 50 to 65 with non-small cell lung cancer.

The chain has TRBV6-6 and TRBJ2-5, with TRBD2 matching 15 bases. CDR3 length: 15 amino acids. Germline CDR1 is MNHNY and CDR2 is SVGAGI (reference sequence). V shed 6 bases, J shed 2 bases, and the junction held 1 base outside the gene matches. The CDR3 sequence: CASSGLAGGQETQYF. CDR3 DNA: TGTGCCAGCAGCGGACTAGCGGGAGGGCAAGAGACCCAGTACTTC.

CDR3 DNA: TGTGCCAGCAGCTTCTTAAGCAATGAGCAGTTCTTC. It codes for CASSFLSNEQFF. The rearrangement uses TRBV5-6 and TRBJ2-1, with no clear D. Trimming shortened V by 2 bases and J by 6 bases, and 6 bases separated the two germline ends. The V gene's germline CDR1 is SGHDT and CDR2 YYEEEE. The CDR3 consists of 12 residues.

This chain uses TRBV4-3 with TRBJ2-5; D unresolved. Germline V gives CDR1 LGHNA, CDR2 YSLEER. Trimming pared 0 bases from V and 2 bases from J, leaving 10 bases between. The CDR3 contains 15 residues. In nucleotides, the CDR3 is TGCGCCAGCAGCCAAGATGGCACAATACAAGAGACCCAGTACTTC. Its translation: CASSQDGTIQETQYF.

The chain combines TRBV9 with TRBJ2-7, with 7 bases matching TRBD2. J lost 2 bases, V lost 3 bases, and 8 bases had no gene match. The length of the CDR3 is 15 residues. Germline V gene data show CDR1 as SGDLS and CDR2 as YYNGEE. The CDR3 loop is CASSGPSGTAYEQYF. The CDR3 DNA reads as TGTGCCAGCAGCGGTCCCAGCGGGACCGCCTACGAGCAGTACTTC. The full variable domain, in which reference TRBV9 and TRBJ2-7 provide the parts outside the CDR3, is DSGVTQTPKHLITATGQRVTLRCSPRSGDLSVYWYQQSLDQGLQFLIQYYNGEERAKGNILERFSAQQFPDLHSELNLSSLELGDSALYFCASSGPSGTAYEQYFGPGTRLTVT.

The V and J genes are TRBV30 and TRBJ2-7; D gene ambiguous. With 5 bases removed from V and 2 bases from J, the gap between germline ends came to 13 bases. Germline CDR1 reads GTSNPN; CDR2 reads SVGIG (reference sequence). The CDR3 has 13 residues. The CDR3 DNA is TGTGCCTGGGGTCTCCAGGTCCCCTACGAGCAGTACTTC. Amino acids: CAWGLQVPYEQYF. The full variable domain, its missing parts supplied by reference TRBV30 and TRBJ2-7, is SQTIHQWPATLVQPVGSPLSLECTVEGTSNPNLYWYRQAAGRGLQLLFYSVGIGQISSEVPQNLSASRPQDRQFILSSKKLLLSDSGFYLCAWGLQVPYEQYFGPGTRLTVT.

The chain carries TRBV21-1 and TRBJ2-1; the table's TRBD2 call for D was not verified on the DNA. TRBV21-1 is described as a pseudogene. The CDR3 consists of 10 residues. CDR3 sequence (DNA): TGTGGCCTACTCCCCAATGAGCAGTTCTTC. This translates into CGLLPNEQFF.

The chain carries TRBV11-3 and TRBJ2-3, with a tentative D call TRBD2 (5 bases). This CDR3 comprises 14 residues. Germline V gene lookup returns CDR1 SGHNT and CDR2 YENEEA. Trimming cost V 2 bases and J 5 bases, with 11 bases left between them. The CDR3 sequence is CASSLNVGVDTQYF. The DNA of the CDR3 is TGTGCCAGCAGCTTAAATGTGGGAGTAGATACGCAGTATTTT. Filled out from reference TRBV11-3 and TRBJ2-3, the complete variable domain reads EAGVVQSPRYKIIEKKQPVAFWCNPISGHNTLYWYLQNLGQGPELLIRYENEEAVDDSQLPKDRFSAERLKGVDSTLKIQPAELGDSAVYLCASSLNVGVDTQYFGPGTRLTVL.

The genes are TRBV7-9 and TRBJ1-2; the D is unclear. CDR1 and CDR2 (germline): SEHNR, FQNEAQ (reference sequence). V lost 1 base, J lost 4 bases, and 13 bases lay in between. The CDR3 is made up of 15 amino acids. Here the CDR3 reads CASSLVLGPLYGYTF. The CDR3 DNA follows: TGTGCCAGCAGCTTAGTATTAGGGCCTCTCTATGGCTACACCTTC.

J is TRBJ2-5 and V is TRBV29-1, with a possible D match to TRBD1 (6 bases). The V and J ends lost 5 bases and 3 bases respectively, with 16 bases between them. CDR1 is SQVTM, CDR2 ANQGSEA, per germline. The CDR3 sequence is 14 residues long. The CDR3 loop is CSVLFRQAEETQYF. Written as DNA, the CDR3 is TGCAGCGTTCTTTTCCGACAGGCGGAAGAGACCCAGTACTTC.

This clone was counted between two and nine times. The junction and the germline gene differ at one end; a read error may be behind it. The chain has TRBV29-1 and TRBJ2-3; D not resolved. The V gene's germline CDR1 is SQVTM and CDR2 ANQGSEA. This CDR3 has 14 amino acids. In DNA, the CDR3 is TGCAGCGTTGGGGCTGGGATCCTCACAGATATGCAGTATTTT. It is translated as CSVGAGILTDMQYF.

This chain connects TRBV11-1 to TRBJ1-1; D might be TRBD1 (5 bases). CDR3 size: 14 residues. Trimming stripped 5 bases from V and 4 bases from J, with 14 bases between. Germline lookup yields CDR1 SGHAT and CDR2 FQDESV (reference sequence). The CDR3 nucleotides read TGTGCCAGCAGCCGGGGGGTTGTTTCCACTGAAGCTTTCTTT. It yields the protein CASSRGVVSTEAFF.

The chain carries TRBV28 and TRBJ1-2; 9 nucleotides align to TRBD1. Germline V gene data show CDR1 as MDHEN and CDR2 as SYDVKM. J lost 6 bases, V lost 4 bases, and 9 bases had no gene match. The length of the CDR3 is 15 residues. This chain's CDR3 is CASSSPGTGSDGYTF. The CDR3 region has the DNA TGTGCCAGCAGTTCCCCCGGGACAGGGTCGGATGGCTACACCTTC.

The CDR3 is CASSSRANYGYTF. In nucleotides, the CDR3 is TGTGCCAGCAGCTCCCGGGCCAACTATGGCTACACCTTC. This chain uses TRBV5-8 with TRBJ1-2; D remains ambiguous. Germline CDR1 is SGHTS and CDR2 is YDEGEE. The length of the CDR3 is 13 residues. The ends were cut back, 3 bases at V and 2 bases at J, with 8 bases in the middle.

V and J are TRBV30 and TRBJ2-2; 7 bases fit TRBD1. This CDR3 has 15 residues. The V and J ends lost 2 bases and 6 bases, in that order; junction bases with no gene match: 9. Germline V gene lookup returns CDR1 GTSNPN and CDR2 SVGIG (reference sequence). CDR3 protein: CAWSTEGARAGELFF. The CDR3 DNA sequence: TGTGCCTGGAGTACCGAGGGGGCTCGCGCCGGGGAGCTGTTTTTT.

The V gene is TRBV4-1, the J gene TRBJ1-6; weak D call: TRBD1 (5 bases). CDR1 is MGHRA, CDR2 YSYEKL, per germline. Trimming cost V 4 bases and J 5 bases, with 15 bases left between them. The CDR3 consists of 16 residues. For the CDR3, the DNA is TGCGCCAGCAGCCGGAGCATGACAGAAAATAATTCACCCCTCCACTTT. Translated, it gives CASSRSMTENNSPLHF.

This chain connects TRBV7-9 to TRBJ2-7; D perhaps matches TRBD2 (6 bases). CDR3 size: 11 residues. Germline-derived CDR1 and CDR2 are SEHNR and FQNEAQ (reference sequence). The germline V and J ends were trimmed by 7 bases and 7 bases, with 11 bases remaining between them. The CDR3 region is CASTFRGEQYF. The CDR3 coding sequence is TGTGCCAGCACCTTCCGGGGGGAGCAGTACTTC. Together with reference TRBV7-9 and TRBJ2-7, the CDR3 gives the full variable domain: DTGVSQNPRHKITKRGQNVTFRCDPISEHNRLYWYRQTLGQGPEFLTYFQNEAQLEKSRLLSDRFSAERPKGSFSTLEIQRTEQGDSAMYLCASTFRGEQYFGPGTRLTVT.